Listed below are T cell receptor beta chains from one sample, sequenced in a study of blood T cell repertoires in COVID-19. The repertoire was sequenced with immunoSEQ multiplex PCR; TCRdb's copy has only in-frame clones and lacks some. The repertoire includes 130,000 or so clones, less than 90% of them detected once, and under 3% sits in the top ten. Sequenced sample: peripheral blood. All receptors come from a human donor with COVID-19, enrolled during active disease. The donor label of this sample is uncertain. CDR3s include the opening cysteine and the closing phenylalanine or tryptophan. The D gene is left open where the match is weak.

CDR3 protein,J gene,V gene,D gene
CASSYNPEGGYTEAFF,TRBJ1-1,TRBV6-5,NA
CASSTSGTAYGYTF,TRBJ1-2,TRBV9,TRBD1
CASSQDTSGASDTQYF,TRBJ2-3,TRBV4-2,TRBD2
CASSLDRVASGNTIYF,TRBJ1-3,TRBV11-2,NA
CASSLDGRGYTF,TRBJ1-2,TRBV12-3/TRBV12-4,NA
CASSYSSPGAYEQYF,TRBJ2-7,TRBV6-5,NA
CASSISLYRAPDTQYF,TRBJ2-3,TRBV19,NA
CAYGNSYEQYF,TRBJ2-7,TRBV30,NA
CASSFNREAFF,TRBJ1-1,TRBV12-3/TRBV12-4,NA
CASSPHSGDYEQYF,TRBJ2-7,TRBV28,TRBD2
CSVRNLGGEGTEAFF,TRBJ1-1,TRBV29-1,TRBD1
CASSVAGGESSYEQYF,TRBJ2-7,TRBV9,TRBD1
CASGLQGLLYGYTF,TRBJ1-2,TRBV5-4,NA
CASSLAGMEYGYTF,TRBJ1-2,TRBV5-1,NA
CASSPEGGAGTDTQYF,TRBJ2-3,TRBV5-1,TRBD1
CAISAGGRYNYGYTF,TRBJ1-2,TRBV10-3,NA
CASSLMDSTEAFF,TRBJ1-1,TRBV5-1,NA
CASSLGVVGDQETQYF,TRBJ2-5,TRBV11-2,NA
CASTYRTGDTEAFF,TRBJ1-1,TRBV6-5,TRBD1
CASTFRPNTEAFF,TRBJ1-1,TRBV5-4,NA
CASSRLGLPTGELFF,TRBJ2-2,TRBV4-1,NA
CASSSMTGSYNEQFF,TRBJ2-1,TRBV5-1,NA
CASRDREAGELFF,TRBJ2-2,TRBV19,TRBD1
CASSLPTASSYEQYF,TRBJ2-7,TRBV6-2/TRBV6-3,NA
CASRQGAGNTIYF,TRBJ1-3,TRBV25-1,NA
CASSHGQGEGSPLHF,TRBJ1-6,TRBV6-5,TRBD1
CASSIGSGGHDTQYF,TRBJ2-3,TRBV19,TRBD2
CASSPPDRHYEQYF,TRBJ2-7,TRBV4-1,NA
CASRSTGGSNQPQHF,TRBJ1-5,TRBV6-5,TRBD1
CASSVGQGASGYGYTF,TRBJ1-2,TRBV5-5,TRBD1
CASSLTRPVNEQFF,TRBJ2-1,TRBV5-1,NA
CASSIGQGNSPLHF,TRBJ1-6,TRBV19,TRBD1
CASRQGGTEAFF,TRBJ1-1,TRBV2,NA
CASSNRQGLNTEAFF,TRBJ1-1,TRBV5-1,TRBD1
CASSDSTGSPLHF,TRBJ1-6,TRBV6-4,NA
CASSPRLEEGETQYF,TRBJ2-5,TRBV18,NA
CAIRLGTGNNSPLHF,TRBJ1-6,TRBV10-3,TRBD1
CASSLVEDTIYF,TRBJ1-3,TRBV11-3,NA
CASSSTALSGNTIYF,TRBJ1-3,TRBV6-6,NA
CASKPSTDTQYF,TRBJ2-3,TRBV12-3/TRBV12-4,NA
CASSFGQDSGNTIYF,TRBJ1-3,TRBV5-1,TRBD1
CASYGGGNTIYF,TRBJ1-3,TRBV6-5,NA
CASSIGTGGAYEQYF,TRBJ2-7,TRBV18,TRBD1
CASSFLGGSEAFF,TRBJ1-1,TRBV7-3,NA
CASGQLGSSNEQFF,TRBJ2-1,TRBV5-1,NA
CASSPGGVSNYGYTF,TRBJ1-2,TRBV6-5,NA
CASSGTGAYFAEAFF,TRBJ1-1,TRBV7-9,TRBD1
CASSVTSGVDTQYF,TRBJ2-3,TRBV9,TRBD2
CASSPGSEAFF,TRBJ1-1,TRBV7-9,NA
CATVPGYESYEQYF,TRBJ2-7,TRBV6-5,NA
CASSLAGTGTSGNTIYF,TRBJ1-3,TRBV5-1,TRBD1
CASSQMTGAYEKLFF,TRBJ1-4,TRBV3-1/TRBV3-2,TRBD1
CSVGKRTSGKHEQYF,TRBJ2-7,TRBV29-1,TRBD2
CASSPNGQGYNSPLHF,TRBJ1-6,TRBV5-1,TRBD1
CASSFGTRNGYTF,TRBJ1-2,TRBV6-6,NA
CASSQGGVAGTSGEQYF,TRBJ2-7,TRBV3-1/TRBV3-2,TRBD2
CASSSGTSPGYGYTF,TRBJ1-2,TRBV5-5,NA
CASSLVAGVETQYF,TRBJ2-5,TRBV7-3,TRBD2